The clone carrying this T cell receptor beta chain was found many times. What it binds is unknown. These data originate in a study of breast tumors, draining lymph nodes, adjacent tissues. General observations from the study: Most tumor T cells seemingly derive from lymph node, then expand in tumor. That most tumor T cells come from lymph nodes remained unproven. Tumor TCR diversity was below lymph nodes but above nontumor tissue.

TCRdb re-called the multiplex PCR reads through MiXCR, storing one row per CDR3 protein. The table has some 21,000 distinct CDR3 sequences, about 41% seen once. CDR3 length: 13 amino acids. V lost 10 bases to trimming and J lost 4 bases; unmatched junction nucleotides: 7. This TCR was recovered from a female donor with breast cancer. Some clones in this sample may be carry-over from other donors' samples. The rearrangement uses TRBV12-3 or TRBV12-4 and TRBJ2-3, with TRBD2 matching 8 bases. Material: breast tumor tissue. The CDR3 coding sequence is TGTGCCACAGGGAAACTAGCGGCAGATACGCAGTATTTT. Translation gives CATGKLAADTQYF.